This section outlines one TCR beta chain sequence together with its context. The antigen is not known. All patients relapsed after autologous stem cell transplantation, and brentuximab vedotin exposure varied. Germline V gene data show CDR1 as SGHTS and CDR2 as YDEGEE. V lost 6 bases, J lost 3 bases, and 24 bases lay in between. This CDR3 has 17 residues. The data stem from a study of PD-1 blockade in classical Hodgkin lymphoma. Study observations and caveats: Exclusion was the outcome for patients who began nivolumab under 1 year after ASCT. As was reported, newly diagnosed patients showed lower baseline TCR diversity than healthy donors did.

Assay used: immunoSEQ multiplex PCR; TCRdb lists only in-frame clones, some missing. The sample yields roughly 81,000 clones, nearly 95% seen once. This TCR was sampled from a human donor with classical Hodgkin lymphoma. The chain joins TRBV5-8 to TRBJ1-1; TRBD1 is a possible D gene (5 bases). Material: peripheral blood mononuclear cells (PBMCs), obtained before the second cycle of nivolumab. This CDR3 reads CASTSGGWGGMDTEAFF. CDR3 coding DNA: TGTGCCAGCACCTCCGGAGGGTGGGGGGGGATGGACACTGAAGCTTTCTTT.